This record looks at one T cell receptor (beta chain) sequence and its context. Many counts were recorded for this clonotype. Its antigen remains undetermined. No much larger clone is present one base from it, and per-base qualities are unavailable. The data belong to a study of regulatory T cells in long-lasting Graves disease (dated by TCRdb to 2020 to 2023). Context from the whole study: Newly diagnosed Graves' disease patients had taken antithyroid drugs for less than 3 months. Persistent Graves' disease patients were compared with newly diagnosed Graves' disease patients by peripheral blood TCR sequencing and RNA sequencing. The study was conducted in China and was registered as a clinical trial. A total of some 33 samples were covered by TCR sequencing, comprising approximately 13 persistent and around 20 newly diagnosed Graves' disease patients. What the work shows at the level of the full study, not this receptor alone: Persistent disease showed preferential use of TRBV28, TRBJ1-2 and TRBJ2-5, whereas newly diagnosed disease favored TRBV20-1 and TRBJ2-1. The small sample size was acknowledged by the authors as a limitation that may reduce accuracy. A larger number of public clonotypes was shared among persistent patients (2,741) than among newly diagnosed patients (more than 850). Sequencing and analysis were limited to the TCR beta chain. Lower TCR Shannon entropy and fewer highly expanded clones were observed in persistent Graves' disease patients than in newly diagnosed patients, which suggested clonal expansion. The study examined only peripheral blood because the primary lesion, thyroid tissue, could not be accessed.

The label giving this sample's time point can be read as: newly diagnosed GD, antithyroid drugs for less than 3 months. For both TCR sequencing and RNA sequencing, RNA was extracted from PBMCs using TRIzol. Graves' disease was diagnosed according to American Thyroid Association guidelines. The patients came from an endocrinology department in Xi'an, China. From each patient, around 9 milliliters of peripheral blood was collected into an EDTA anticoagulant tube. Ficoll Paque Plus density gradient separation was used to isolate PBMCs, and no further T cell sorting was performed. An Agilent 2100 Bioanalyzer and agarose gel were used to assess RNA quality, and a NanoDrop 2000 was used to measure RNA concentration. The junction shows trimming of 2 bases on V and 2 bases on J, and the gene matches do not reach 2 bases of it. Per the germline V gene, MDHEN is the CDR1 and SYDVKM is the CDR2. The cysteine opens and the phenylalanine closes a CDR3 of 14 amino acids. Only the CDR3 region is kept as DNA, spanning 42 bases read in frame from base 1.

The library was built by means of multiplex PCR. Data came from an Illumina HiSeq 4000. TCR beta libraries were built with iRepertoire HTBI primers and Arm-PCR amplification of CDR3 regions. Before sequencing, the PCR products underwent gel purification. On the authors' methods: Across samples, roughly 60 TRBV and 15 or so TRBJ segments were identified and used for gene usage analysis of CDR3 amino acid clonotypes. COPE and FqMerger were used to merge filtered high-quality paired reads into contigs. BLAST was used to align contigs to IMGT TRBV, TRBD and TRBJ reference genes, and CDR3 was defined according to IMGT. Clonotypes above 0.1% frequency were classified as highly expanded clones. Repertoire diversity was measured by Shannon entropy, and V-J evenness by the Gini coefficient. A clonotype was considered public if more than one individual shared it. TCRdb redid the processing of the public reads, applying fastp at Q25 and MiXCR, and retained in-frame beta chains. Under each unique CDR3 protein, matching rows form one entry showing the most common genes and DNA. The V and J calls and clone size come from TCRdb's table, not from the authors' own analysis. The sample table lists over 500,000 distinct CDR3 sequences, roughly 15% of them with a count of one. The biggest ten clones account for around a sixth of the sample.

These data were also filed under a second study, of T cells in Graves' hyperthyroidism and ophthalmopathy. Per that second paper: Graves' hyperthyroidism was defined as stable when no progression to ophthalmopathy occurred over 18 months of follow-up. The hyperthyroidism patients were between 18 and 65 years old and newly diagnosed, with a disease duration of less than 2 months. Patients with uncontrolled infections, other autoimmune diseases, pregnancy or lactation were excluded. Diagnoses were established on the basis of clinical symptoms, serum thyroxine and TRAb, thyroid ultrasound, and orbital computed tomography. A first-round RT-PCR of the TCR CDR3 used the HTBI primer set with the Qiagen OneStep RT-PCR kit. Most expanded thyroid clonotypes (frequency above 0.001) were also found in blood, which suggests that blood repertoires may mirror thyroid immune responses. A model built on a 13 V-J signature distinguished ophthalmopathy from stable hyperthyroidism, reaching about 89% sensitivity and approximately 81% specificity in cross-validation and 80%/75% in testing. In validation, the model predicted progression to ophthalmopathy with 60% to 71% sensitivity and 72.22% specificity, a median of around six months before onset. To identify distinguishing TCR V-J signatures, a discovery cohort of roughly 100 patients was used, comprising 40 to 45 with Graves' ophthalmopathy and 57 with stable Graves' hyperthyroidism. Whether ophthalmopathy could be predicted prospectively was tested in an independent validation cohort made up of under 20 hyperthyroidism patients plus 17 patients who later progressed to ophthalmopathy. The approximately 100 discovery patients were divided at random into training and test sets in a 7:3 ratio. The study also compared thyroid tissue and blood T-cell repertoires from roughly six Graves' hyperthyroidism patients. After sampling, hyperthyroidism patients received methimazole starting at 30 mg daily, and ophthalmopathy patients received high-dose intravenous methylprednisolone. Libraries were constructed in a second round of multiplex PCR, after which size selection and purification were carried out. Sequencing of the libraries was done on an Illumina HiSeq2000 using paired-end 100 bp reads. SOAPnuke was used to process the raw data, throwing out any read that contained adapters or uncalled bases, had a mean Phred below 15, or lacked an exact constant-primer or identifier match. High-quality paired reads were merged using COPE v1.2.5, and each unique nucleotide sequence was defined as a clonotype. Clonotypes were aligned to IMGT TRBV, TRBD and TRBJ reference segments using MiTCR v1.1. The analysis included only V-J combinations with a frequency above 0.0001, which together covered 99.2% of the repertoires. A TCS score was defined as the ratio of F50 (clonal expansion) to E x V (chaos), with BLOSUM62-based TCRdist applied between CDR3 peptides within each V-J. Welch's t-statistics and random forest reduced around 550 V-J features to roughly 13, which were used in a naive Bayes classifier (R e1071). No statistical method was used to set the sample size in advance, and investigators knew the group allocation. The paper reports TCR Vbeta CDR3 sequencing of approximately 140 peripheral blood samples: approximately 41 ophthalmopathy, fewer than 80 hyperthyroidism and around 17 progressor patients.

The sequence derives from a woman in her 30s with Graves disease. Donor details come from another sample of the same person, matched by shared clones. The sequencing here drew on peripheral blood mononuclear cells (PBMCs), taken at new diagnosis, from a patient treated with antithyroid drugs. The V and J segments used are TRBV28 and TRBJ2-5, with TRBD1 identical over 7 junction bases. The CDR3 amino acid sequence is: CASSLTGQQETQYF. The nucleotide sequence reads TGTGCCAGCAGTTTAACGGGACAGCAAGAGACCCAGTACTTC.